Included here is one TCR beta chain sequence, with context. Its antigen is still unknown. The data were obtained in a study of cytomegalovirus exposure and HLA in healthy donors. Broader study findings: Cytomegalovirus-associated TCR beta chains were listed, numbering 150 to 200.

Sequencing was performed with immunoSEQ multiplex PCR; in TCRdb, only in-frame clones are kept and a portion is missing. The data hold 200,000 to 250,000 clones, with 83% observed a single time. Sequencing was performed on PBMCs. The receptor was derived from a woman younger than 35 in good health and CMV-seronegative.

CDR3 DNA: TGTGCCAGCAGAGCACAGGGGGCTCTTCGTGGCTACACCTTC. Translated, it gives CASRAQGALRGYTF. This chain joins TRBV6-6 and TRBJ1-2; 9 nucleotides line up with TRBD1. This CDR3 is 14 amino acids long. In germline, CDR1 is MNHNY, CDR2 SVGAGI (reference sequence). With V trimmed by 6 bases and J by 7 bases, 9 bases remained unmatched.